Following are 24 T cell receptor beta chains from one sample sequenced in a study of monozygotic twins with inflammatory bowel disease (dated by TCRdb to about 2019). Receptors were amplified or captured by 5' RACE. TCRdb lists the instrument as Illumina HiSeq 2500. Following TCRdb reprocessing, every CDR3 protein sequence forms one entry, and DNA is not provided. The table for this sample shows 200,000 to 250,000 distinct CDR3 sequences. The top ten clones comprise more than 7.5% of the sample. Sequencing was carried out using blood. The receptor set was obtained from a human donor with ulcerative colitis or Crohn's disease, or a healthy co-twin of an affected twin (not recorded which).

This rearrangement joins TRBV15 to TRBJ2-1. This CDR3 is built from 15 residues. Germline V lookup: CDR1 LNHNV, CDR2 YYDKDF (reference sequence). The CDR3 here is CATSRDRGSYNEQFF.

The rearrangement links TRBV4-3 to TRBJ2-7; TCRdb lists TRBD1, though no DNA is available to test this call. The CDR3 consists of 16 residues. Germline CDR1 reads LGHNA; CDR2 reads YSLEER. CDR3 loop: CASSQWEGTGGYEQYF.

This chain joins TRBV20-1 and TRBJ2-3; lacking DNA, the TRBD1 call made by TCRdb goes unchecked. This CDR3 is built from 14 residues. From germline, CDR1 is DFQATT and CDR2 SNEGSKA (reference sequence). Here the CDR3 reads CSARDKGATDTQYF.

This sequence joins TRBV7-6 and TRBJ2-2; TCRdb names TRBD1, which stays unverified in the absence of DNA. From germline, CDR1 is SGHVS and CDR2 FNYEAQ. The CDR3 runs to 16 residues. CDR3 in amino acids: CASSLFSLALTGELFF.

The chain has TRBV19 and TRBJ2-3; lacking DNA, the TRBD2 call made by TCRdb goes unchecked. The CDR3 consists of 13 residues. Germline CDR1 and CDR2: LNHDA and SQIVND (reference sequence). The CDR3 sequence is CASRRGGTDTQYF.

Here the CDR3 reads CASSPPGVGKANTQYF. The chain is built from TRBV12-3 or TRBV12-4 and TRBJ2-3; the D call from TCRdb, TRBD1, cannot be confirmed without DNA. This CDR3 is 16 amino acids long.

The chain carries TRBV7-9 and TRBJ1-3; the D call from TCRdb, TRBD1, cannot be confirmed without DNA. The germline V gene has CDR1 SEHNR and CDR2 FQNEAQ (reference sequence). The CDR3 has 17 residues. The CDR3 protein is CASSLRDTFYSGNTIYF. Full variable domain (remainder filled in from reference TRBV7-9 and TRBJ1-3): DTGVSQNPRHKITKRGQNVTFRCDPISEHNRLYWYRQTLGQGPEFLTYFQNEAQLEKSRLLSDRFSAERPKGSFSTLEIQRTEQGDSAMYLCASSLRDTFYSGNTIYFGEGSWLTVV.

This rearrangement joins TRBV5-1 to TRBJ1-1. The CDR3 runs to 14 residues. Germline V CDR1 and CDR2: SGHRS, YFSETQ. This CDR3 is CASSSLGPNTEAFF.

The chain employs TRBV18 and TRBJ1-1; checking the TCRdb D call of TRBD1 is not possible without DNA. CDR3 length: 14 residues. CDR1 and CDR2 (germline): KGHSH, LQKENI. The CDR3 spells CASSPGQGIPEAFF.

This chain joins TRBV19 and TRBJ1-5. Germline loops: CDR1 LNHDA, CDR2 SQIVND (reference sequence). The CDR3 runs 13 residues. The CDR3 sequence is CASSNFEGQPQHF. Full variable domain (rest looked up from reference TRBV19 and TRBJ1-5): DGGITQSPKYLFRKEGQNVTLSCEQNLNHDAMYWYRQDPGQGLRLIYYSQIVNDFQKGDIAEGYSVSREKKESFPLTVTSAQKNPTAFYLCASSNFEGQPQHFGDGTRLSIL.

The CDR3 spells CASSIGGSSYGYTF. The gene calls are TRBV19 and TRBJ1-2. This CDR3 is 14 amino acids long. Germline CDR1 and CDR2: LNHDA and SQIVND (reference sequence).

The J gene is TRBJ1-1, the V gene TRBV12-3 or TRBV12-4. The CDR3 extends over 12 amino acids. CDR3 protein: CASTSTKGRAFF.

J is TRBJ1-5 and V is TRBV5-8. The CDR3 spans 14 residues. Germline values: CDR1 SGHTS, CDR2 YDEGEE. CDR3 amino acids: CASSLTDSNQPQHF. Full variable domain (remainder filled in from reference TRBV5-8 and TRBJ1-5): EAGVTQSPTHLIKTRGQQATLRCSPISGHTSVYWYQQALGLGLQFLLWYDEGEERNRGNFPPRFSGRQFPNYSSELNVNALELEDSALYLCASSLTDSNQPQHFGDGTRLSIL.

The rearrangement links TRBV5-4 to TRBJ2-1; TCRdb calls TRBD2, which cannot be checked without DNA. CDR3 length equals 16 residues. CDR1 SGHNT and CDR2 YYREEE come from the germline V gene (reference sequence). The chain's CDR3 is CASSSLEGLPRNEQFF. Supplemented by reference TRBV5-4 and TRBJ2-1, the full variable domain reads ETGVTQSPTHLIKTRGQQVTLRCSSQSGHNTVSWYQQALGQGPQFIFQYYREEENGRGNFPPRFSGLQFPNYSSELNVNALELDDSALYLCASSSLEGLPRNEQFFGPGTRLTVL.

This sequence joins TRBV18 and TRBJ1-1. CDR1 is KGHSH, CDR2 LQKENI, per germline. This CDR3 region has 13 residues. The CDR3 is CASSPLQFTEAFF.

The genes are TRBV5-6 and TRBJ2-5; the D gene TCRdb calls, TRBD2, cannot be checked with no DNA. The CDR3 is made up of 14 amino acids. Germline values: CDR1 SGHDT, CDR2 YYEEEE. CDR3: CASSLVQAQETQYF.

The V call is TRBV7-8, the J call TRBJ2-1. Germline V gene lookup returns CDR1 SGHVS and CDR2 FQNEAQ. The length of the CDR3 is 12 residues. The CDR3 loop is CASSSFQVKQFF.

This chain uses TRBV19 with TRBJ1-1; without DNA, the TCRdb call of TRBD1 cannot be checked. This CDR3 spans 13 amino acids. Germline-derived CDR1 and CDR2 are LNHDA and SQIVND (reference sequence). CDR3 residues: CASSMGQNTEAFF.

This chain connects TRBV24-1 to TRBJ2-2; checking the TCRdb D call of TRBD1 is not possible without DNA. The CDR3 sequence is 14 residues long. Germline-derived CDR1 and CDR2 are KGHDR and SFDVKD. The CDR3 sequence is CATNRGPNTGELFF.

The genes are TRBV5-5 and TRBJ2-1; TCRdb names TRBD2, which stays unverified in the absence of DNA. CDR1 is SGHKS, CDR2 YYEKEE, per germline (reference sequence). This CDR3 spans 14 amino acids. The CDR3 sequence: CASSLGLASNEQFF.

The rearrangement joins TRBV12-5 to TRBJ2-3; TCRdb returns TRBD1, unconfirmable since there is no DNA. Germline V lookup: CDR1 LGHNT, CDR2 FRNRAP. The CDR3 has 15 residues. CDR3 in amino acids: CASGSHGQSTDTQYF.

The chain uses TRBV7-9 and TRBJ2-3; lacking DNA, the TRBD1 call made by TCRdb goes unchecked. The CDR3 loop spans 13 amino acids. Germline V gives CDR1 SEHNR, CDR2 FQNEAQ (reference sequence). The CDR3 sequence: CASTRDITDTQYF.

CDR3 amino acids: CASSQGTNQETQYF. The rearrangement uses TRBV27 and TRBJ2-5; TCRdb's assignment of TRBD2 cannot be checked, as there is no DNA. Germline-derived CDR1 and CDR2 are MNHEY and SMNVEV (reference sequence). This CDR3 region has 14 residues.

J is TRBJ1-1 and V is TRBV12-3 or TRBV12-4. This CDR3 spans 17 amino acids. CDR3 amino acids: CASSLEVWGGDHTEAFF.